By share, the clone carrying this TCR beta chain ranks as medium-sized. TCRdb ran MiXCR on the reads and lists one entry per CDR3 protein. The sample contains a few thousand distinct CDR3 sequences, roughly 8% of which appear only once. The ends were cut back, 3 bases at V and 0 bases at J, with 11 bases in the middle. CDR1 and CDR2 (germline): SGDLS, YYNGEE. This CDR3 is built from 15 residues. The TCR was taken from a human donor with rheumatoid arthritis. This chain uses TRBV9 with TRBJ2-3; D remains ambiguous. Sequenced: CD4+ T cells from synovial fluid. CDR3 nucleotide sequence: TGTGCCAGCAGCGCTTCAGGACGGAGCACAGATACGCAGTATTTT. This codes for CASSASGRSTDTQYF.